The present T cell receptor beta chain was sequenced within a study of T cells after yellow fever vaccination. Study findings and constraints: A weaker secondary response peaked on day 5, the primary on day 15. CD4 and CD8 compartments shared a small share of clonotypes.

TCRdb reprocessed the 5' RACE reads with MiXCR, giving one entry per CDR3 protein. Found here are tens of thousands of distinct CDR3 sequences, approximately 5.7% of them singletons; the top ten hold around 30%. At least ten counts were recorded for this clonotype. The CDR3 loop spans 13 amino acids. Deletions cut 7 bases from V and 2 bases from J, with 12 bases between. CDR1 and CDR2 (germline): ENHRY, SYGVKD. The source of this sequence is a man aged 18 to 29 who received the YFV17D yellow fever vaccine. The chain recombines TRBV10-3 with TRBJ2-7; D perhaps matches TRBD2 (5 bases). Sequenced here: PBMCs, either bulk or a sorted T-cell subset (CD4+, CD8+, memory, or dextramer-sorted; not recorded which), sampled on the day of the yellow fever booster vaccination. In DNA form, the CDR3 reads TGTGCCATCAACGAGGCGAGGGCCTACGAGCAGTACTTC. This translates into CAINEARAYEQYF.